These T cell receptor beta chains were read from a single sample in a study of immune evolution from preneoplasia to lung adenocarcinoma. Sequencing used immunoSEQ multiplex PCR; TCRdb keeps in-frame clones, though not all of them. The sample comprises 5,800 or so clones, 65% to 85% of which are singletons, and 9.8% rests with the top ten. The sample consisted of FFPE adjacent normal lung tissue. These receptors came from an older donor with lung adenocarcinoma. CDR3s include the opening cysteine and the closing phenylalanine or tryptophan. Expanded clones are given a class, and other clones once, few, many or no size at all.

size: .; J: TRBJ1-2; V: TRBV27; CDR3: CASSLAGGYYGYTF
size: .; J: TRBJ2-1; V: TRBV7-2; CDR3: CASSLRSHQLAGGRGEQFF
size: .; J: TRBJ2-7; V: TRBV4-2; CDR3: CASRPGPIDSYEQYF
size: .; J: TRBJ2-2; V: TRBV6-4; CDR3: CASSNAGGTGELFF
size: .; J: TRBJ2-5; V: TRBV19; CDR3: CASSKLGGQETQYF
size: few; J: TRBJ1-3; V: TRBV7-6; CDR3: CASSGETEGNTIYF
size: once; J: TRBJ1-1; V: TRBV27; CDR3: CASSPRRNTEAFF
size: .; J: TRBJ1-2; V: TRBV29-1; CDR3: CSAGFGGYTF
size: .; J: TRBJ2-3; V: TRBV7-3; CDR3: CASSPRGSGGSEGSTDTQYF
size: .; J: TRBJ1-6; V: TRBV4-1; CDR3: CASSRDGSRRDNSPLHF
size: .; J: TRBJ2-5; V: TRBV29-1; CDR3: CSVAPQGAQETQYF
size: few; J: TRBJ2-1; V: TRBV11-3; CDR3: CASSLVSLDYNEQFF
size: .; J: TRBJ2-2; V: TRBV7-3; CDR3: CASSLRPGELFF
size: .; J: TRBJ1-3; V: TRBV4-2; CDR3: CASSQEDRSGNTIYF
size: .; J: TRBJ1-1; V: TRBV18; CDR3: CASSLFQGGTTEAFF
size: .; J: TRBJ2-7; V: TRBV6-6; CDR3: CASRRDRGLSEQYF
size: .; J: TRBJ2-7; V: TRBV5-6; CDR3: CASSRDRYEQYF
size: .; J: TRBJ2-5; V: TRBV4-1; CDR3: CASSQPGLAGGVGGKETQYF
size: .; J: TRBJ1-1; V: TRBV6-1; CDR3: CASKPRHNADTEAFF
size: .; J: TRBJ1-5; V: TRBV30; CDR3: CAWSHPKTGGNQPRHF
size: few; J: TRBJ2-7; V: TRBV28; CDR3: CASSLLRGVREQYF
size: .; J: TRBJ1-1; V: TRBV7-8; CDR3: CASSLDAGGAEAFF
size: few; J: TRBJ1-2; V: TRBV12-5; CDR3: CASGSPVHGYTF
size: .; J: TRBJ1-2; V: TRBV7-2; CDR3: CASSLGTFGDRERGYTF
size: .; J: TRBJ2-7; V: TRBV30; CDR3: CAWSPLGGGTYEQYF
size: .; J: TRBJ1-2; V: TRBV7-8; CDR3: CASSEAGLGGYGYTF
size: .; J: TRBJ2-5; V: TRBV6-9; CDR3: CASSPPEETQYF
size: .; J: TRBJ2-1; V: TRBV19; CDR3: CASSLAGGPGEQFF
size: .; J: TRBJ1-1; V: TRBV15; CDR3: CATSREGNTEAFF
size: .; J: TRBJ1-4; V: TRBV5-1; CDR3: CASTTGGGLNEKLFF
size: .; J: TRBJ1-2; V: TRBV11-3; CDR3: CASSLRDGREYGYTF
size: .; J: TRBJ2-3; V: TRBV18; CDR3: CASSPGLAGVGDTQYF
size: .; J: TRBJ1-1; V: TRBV6-1; CDR3: CASSTTGVNTEAFF
size: .; J: TRBJ1-1; V: TRBV10-3; CDR3: CAIRAGTAGTEAFF
size: .; J: TRBJ1-1; V: TRBV5-1; CDR3: CASSLGVGSTEAFF
size: .; J: TRBJ2-7; V: TRBV28; CDR3: CASREGTAKYEQYF
size: .; J: TRBJ2-5; V: TRBV4-1; CDR3: CASSQVVVETQYF
size: .; J: TRBJ2-7; V: TRBV7-2; CDR3: CASSFQGRPYEQYF
size: few; J: TRBJ2-5; V: TRBV30; CDR3: CAWRRTGGQETQYF
size: .; J: TRBJ1-2; V: TRBV20-1; CDR3: CSARVGYGYTF
size: .; J: TRBJ2-5; V: TRBV11-3; CDR3: CASSLFPDSQETQYF
size: few; J: TRBJ2-3; V: TRBV7-3; CDR3: CASSSPYADTQYF
size: .; J: TRBJ1-2; V: TRBV5-1; CDR3: CASSRDTDGYGYTF
size: .; J: TRBJ1-2; V: TRBV9; CDR3: CASSVGAGSGYGYTF
size: .; J: TRBJ2-7; V: TRBV6-1; CDR3: CASSQGLDEQYF
size: .; J: TRBJ1-6; V: TRBV10-2; CDR3: CASKDSSNSPLHF
size: .; J: TRBJ1-1; V: TRBV7-9; CDR3: CASSPDRYETFF
size: .; J: TRBJ1-1; V: TRBV15; CDR3: CATSRAGNTEAFF
size: .; J: TRBJ2-7; V: TRBV6-5; CDR3: CASKRGQGYEQYF
size: .; J: TRBJ2-1; V: TRBV9; CDR3: CASSVARNNEQFF
size: .; J: TRBJ2-1; V: TRBV10-3; CDR3: CAISDFGEQFF
size: .; J: TRBJ1-2; V: TRBV9; CDR3: CASSVRQGYGYTF
size: .; J: TRBJ2-3; V: TRBV5-1; CDR3: CASSLEYSDTQYF